A selection of T cell receptor beta chains follows, all from one sample in a study of CD8 T cells in ankylosing spondylitis. TCRdb re-analysed the 5' RACE reads in MiXCR, keeping a single row per CDR3 protein. The sample lists around 150,000 distinct CDR3 sequences; 7% to 8% were seen once. The sample was blood, either unsorted or a sorted T cell fraction (not recorded which). The origin of the receptors is a female donor with ankylosing spondylitis or in good health (not recorded which). The CDR3 runs from the conserved cysteine through the conserved F or W. A D gene is named only where the DNA matches it firmly. Size tells how often a clone was seen (once, few, many) or the class of an expanded clone, and some rows leave it out.

>TRBJ2-1|TRBV6-2/TRBV6-3|TRBD2|18|many
CASSYRISGGSSYNEQFF
TGTGCCAGCAGTTACCGGATTAGCGGGGGTAGCTCCTACAATGAGCAGTTCTTC
>TRBJ2-1|TRBV5-6|TRBD1|14|NA
CASSFRGTDDEQFF
TGTGCCAGCAGCTTTCGAGGGACAGACGATGAGCAGTTCTTC
>TRBJ2-7|TRBV7-6|NA|12|few
CASSLQGGEQYF
TGTGCCAGCAGCCTACAGGGCGGCGAGCAGTACTTC
>TRBJ2-5|TRBV6-1|NA|13|NA
CASSPRIGETQYF
TGTGCCAGCAGTCCCCGAATTGGAGAGACCCAGTACTTC
>TRBJ1-1|TRBV5-4|NA|13|NA
CASSYGLNTEAFF
TGTGCCAGCAGCTACGGCCTGAACACTGAAGCTTTCTTT
>TRBJ2-1|TRBV4-1|TRBD2|16|NA
CASSQVASGVVNEQFF
TGCGCCAGCAGCCAAGTGGCTAGCGGGGTGGTGAATGAGCAGTTCTTC
>TRBJ1-2|TRBV10-2|NA|14|many
CASTETGGIGGYTF
TGCGCCAGCACCGAGACCGGAGGGATAGGCGGCTACACCTTC
>TRBJ2-3|TRBV20-1|NA|15|many
CSARDHQRVTDTQYF
TGCAGTGCTAGAGATCACCAGAGAGTCACAGATACGCAGTATTTT
>TRBJ2-2|TRBV9|NA|17|many
CASSVAADRRAGGELFF
TGTGCCAGCAGCGTAGCTGCCGACAGGCGAGCCGGCGGGGAGCTGTTTTTT
>TRBJ2-3|TRBV3-1|TRBD2|12|NA
CASSPTSGGWYF
TGTGCCAGCAGCCCGACTAGCGGGGGTTGGTATTTT
>TRBJ2-1|TRBV5-6|TRBD2|15|many
CASSFSGGYAGEQFF
TGTGCCAGCAGCTTTAGCGGGGGGTACGCGGGTGAGCAGTTCTTC
>TRBJ2-7|TRBV10-3|TRBD1|15|many
CAISEPGQGAVEQYF
TGTGCCATCAGTGAACCCGGACAGGGGGCCGTCGAGCAGTACTTC
>TRBJ2-5|TRBV25-1|NA|16|few
CASSEGGRSGQETQYF
TGTGCCAGCAGTGAAGGGGGCAGATCTGGCCAAGAGACCCAGTACTTC
>TRBJ1-5|TRBV23-1|NA|14|NA
CASSQPHCNQPQHF
TGCGCCAGCAGTCAACCCCACTGTAATCAGCCCCAGCATTTT
>TRBJ2-1|TRBV5-6|NA|16|NA
CASSLAYGTEYNEQLF
TGTGCCAGCAGCTTGGCGTATGGGACGGAATACAATGAGCAGCTCTTC
>TRBJ1-2|TRBV12-3/TRBV12-4|TRBD1|13|many
CASSWTGYYGYTF
TGTGCCAGCAGTTGGACAGGGTACTATGGCTACACCTTC
>TRBJ2-7|TRBV9|NA|12|many
CASSEPSNEQYF
TGTGCCAGCAGCGAACCTTCCAACGAGCAGTACTTC
>TRBJ2-7|TRBV7-8|NA|12|many
CASSQGSYEQYF
TGTGCCAGCAGCCAAGGTTCCTACGAGCAGTACTTC
>TRBJ2-3|TRBV15|TRBD2|15|many
CATSRSGVRTDTQYF
TGTGCCACCAGCAGAAGCGGGGTCCGCACAGATACGCAGTATTTT
>TRBJ2-7|TRBV12-3/TRBV12-4|NA|11|NA
CASSLIYEQYF
TGTGCCAGCAGTTTAATTTACGAGCAGTACTTC
>TRBJ2-2|TRBV4-2|NA|17|many
CASSPRNGRTNTGELFF
TGTGCCAGCAGCCCCCGGAATGGACGGACGAACACCGGGGAGCTGTTTTTT
>TRBJ2-7|TRBV7-2|NA|12|NA
CASSSFTYEQYF
TGTGCCAGCAGCTCGTTCACCTACGAGCAGTACTTC
>TRBJ1-4|TRBV4-1|NA|15|many
CASSQDPRGGEKLFF
TGCGCCAGCAGCCAAGATCCGCGGGGGGGGGAAAAACTGTTTTTT
>TRBJ1-1|TRBV12-3/TRBV12-4|NA|13|many
CASTEGMNTEAFF
TGTGCCAGCACCGAGGGTATGAACACTGAAGCTTTCTTT
>TRBJ2-1|TRBV12-3/TRBV12-4|NA|13|many
CASTPGPYNEQFF
TGTGCCAGCACCCCGGGACCTTACAATGAGCAGTTCTTC
>TRBJ1-5|TRBV27|NA|15|few
CASRPTGTQYQPQHF
TGTGCCAGCAGACCTACCGGGACACAATATCAGCCCCAGCATTTT
>TRBJ1-6|TRBV28|TRBD1|16|many
CASSFLGQGYNSPLHF
TGTGCCAGCAGTTTTCTGGGACAGGGCTATAATTCACCCCTCCACTTT
>TRBJ2-1|TRBV12-3/TRBV12-4|TRBD1|18|many
CASSGDRGLGSSYNEQFF
TGTGCCAGCAGTGGGGACAGGGGGCTGGGGAGCTCCTACAATGAGCAGTTCTTC
>TRBJ2-1|TRBV24-1|NA|14|many
CATSDSGVYNEQFF
TGTGCCACCAGTGACTCCGGAGTCTACAATGAGCAGTTCTTC
>TRBJ1-5|TRBV6-1|NA|14|many
CASRRTGRNQPQHF
TGTGCCAGCAGACGGACCGGAAGGAATCAGCCCCAGCATTTT
>TRBJ2-7|TRBV29-1|NA|11|many
CSVRDAYEQYF
TGCAGCGTCCGGGACGCCTACGAGCAGTACTTC
>TRBJ2-7|TRBV10-3|TRBD1|14|many
CAIGSDRGLYEQYF
TGTGCCATCGGATCGGACAGGGGGTTGTACGAGCAGTACTTC
>TRBJ2-6|TRBV20-1|TRBD1|17|many
CSARDLNRGLGANVLTF
TGCAGTGCTAGGGACCTCAACAGGGGGCTTGGGGCCAACGTCCTGACTTTC
>TRBJ2-1|TRBV7-2|NA|14|many
CASSFDVSYNEQFF
TGTGCCAGCAGCTTTGATGTATCCTACAATGAGCAGTTCTTC
>TRBJ2-7|TRBV9|NA|17|many
CASSVGPTVSLGDEQYF
TGTGCCAGCAGCGTAGGCCCGACAGTCTCCCTGGGGGACGAGCAGTACTTC
>TRBJ2-3|TRBV7-3|NA|13|NA
CASSPPSADTQYF
TGTGCCAGCAGCCCCCCCTCCGCAGATACGCAGTATTTT
>TRBJ1-3|TRBV7-9|NA|14|many
CASSLVGTGNTIYF
TGTGCCAGCAGCTTAGTCGGGACTGGAAACACCATATATTTT
>TRBJ1-1|TRBV7-2|TRBD1|15|many
CASKLTGRMNTEAFF
TGTGCCAGCAAGTTGACAGGGAGAATGAACACTGAAGCTTTCTTT
>TRBJ2-3|TRBV12-3/TRBV12-4|NA|12|many
CASSLGGYTQYF
TGTGCCAGCAGTTTAGGGGGATATACGCAGTATTTT
>TRBJ2-6|TRBV20-1|TRBD1|16|few
CSARIPKGAGANVLTF
TGCAGTGCTAGAATCCCTAAGGGGGCCGGGGCCAACGTCCTGACTTTC
>TRBJ2-3|TRBV10-3|NA|16|many
CATTDGGPHGTDTQYF
TGTGCCACCACGGACGGGGGGCCCCATGGCACAGATACGCAGTATTTT
>TRBJ2-7|TRBV15|TRBD2|13|NA
CATSAGGSREQYF
TGTGCCACCAGCGCGGGGGGTTCGAGAGAGCAGTACTTC
>TRBJ1-5|TRBV6-2/TRBV6-3|NA|14|many
CASTQGQGSQPQHF
TGTGCCAGCACCCAAGGGCAGGGGAGTCAGCCCCAGCATTTT
>TRBJ1-2|TRBV7-2|NA|14|NA
CASSPTPGYYGYTF
TGTGCCAGCAGCCCAACCCCAGGGTACTATGGCTACACCTTC
>TRBJ2-5|TRBV7-2|TRBD1|14|few
CASSLDREGETQYF
TGTGCCAGCAGCTTGGACAGGGAAGGAGAGACCCAGTACTTC
>TRBJ2-3|TRBV5-1|NA|15|many
CASSAGTQSTDTQYF
TGCGCCAGCAGCGCCGGGACTCAAAGCACAGATACGCAGTATTTT
>TRBJ1-1|TRBV6-1|NA|14|few
CASVQIEQNTEAFF
TGTGCCAGCGTACAGATCGAACAGAACACTGAAGCTTTCTTT
>TRBJ2-2|TRBV3-1|TRBD2|17|many
CASSPTHSGGNTGELFF
TGTGCCAGCAGTCCAACTCATAGCGGGGGGAACACCGGGGAGCTGTTTTTT
>TRBJ2-7|TRBV18|TRBD2|14|many
CASSPGLADYEQYF
TGTGCCAGCTCACCGGGACTAGCGGATTACGAGCAGTACTTC
>TRBJ1-1|TRBV7-6|NA|16|many
CASSPVTGPTNTEAFF
TGTGCCAGCAGCCCCGTCACAGGGCCCACGAACACTGAAGCTTTCTTT
>TRBJ1-3|TRBV4-1|NA|15|many
CASSPLQGRGNTIYF
TGCGCCAGCAGCCCGTTACAGGGTCGTGGAAACACCATATATTTT
>TRBJ1-6|TRBV10-3|NA|14|few
CAISESTVNSPLHF
TGTGCCATCAGTGAGTCGACAGTTAATTCACCCCTCCACTTT
>TRBJ2-1|TRBV9|NA|13|many
CASSVMYSGEQFF
TGTGCCAGCAGCGTTATGTATAGCGGTGAGCAGTTCTTC